A single T cell receptor beta chain is shown here with its context. What it binds is unknown. This entry comes from a study of prognosis after radiotherapy for stage I lung cancer. The study's findings and limits: The median unique TCR clone count dropped from roughly 10,000 to 7,000 after stereotactic body radiation therapy.

Two-round multiplex PCR amplified TCR beta CDR3 from genomic DNA. Specific primers for each TRBV and TRBJ gene were what first-round PCR used. MiXCR, run by TCRdb on the multiplex PCR reads, gives a single entry per CDR3 protein. The sample contains approximately 26,000 distinct CDR3 sequences, approximately 40% of which appear only once. This TCR came from a donor over 45 with non-small cell lung cancer. The specimen was PBMCs, collected before or after stereotactic body radiation therapy (not recorded which).

The CDR3 nucleotides are TGTGCCAGCAGATCGACGGTGGTGGGGCCCCTCCACTTT. Its protein is CASRSTVVGPLHF. The chain is built from TRBV2 and TRBJ1-6; D remains ambiguous. Trimming shortened V by 6 bases and J by 13 bases, and 16 bases separated the two germline ends. The germline gives CDR1 SNHLY, CDR2 FYNNEI. This CDR3 is built from 13 residues.